The clone carrying this T cell receptor beta chain was seen only once. The data derive from a study of CD8+ T cells in alopecia areata. Treatment meaning: oral pan-JAK inhibitor, 5-10 mg twice daily. Alopecia areata patients gave lesional scalp punch biopsies and peripheral blood samples. The V and J ends lost 4 bases and 8 bases respectively, with 11 bases between them. This CDR3 spans 12 amino acids. CDR1 and CDR2 from the germline V gene are SNHLY and FYNNEI. cDNA prepared by RNA extraction and subsequent reverse transcription served as the template for sequencing. Assay used: immunoSEQ multiplex PCR; TCRdb lists only in-frame clones, some missing. Here the sample spans under 250,000 clones, more than 45% being singletons.

The material sequenced was CD4+ T cells sorted from blood, taken at week 4, from a patient treated with tofacitinib. This sequence originates from a human donor with alopecia areata. This chain uses TRBV2 with TRBJ1-2; maybe TRBD1 (5 bases). CDR3 sequence (DNA): TGTGCCAGCAGTGTTGTAAGGGACGGCTACACCTTC. This translates into CASSVVRDGYTF.